This T cell receptor (beta chain) was sequenced for a study of blood T cell repertoires in COVID-19. The overall study: COVID-19 samples, acute and convalescent, were from the United States, Italy and Spain. Sample material is recorded as cDNA or gDNA derived from T cells, B-cell-depleted T cells, or PBMCs.

How the authors handled the data: Cell counts per sample came from amplifying reference gene primers. Clones were sequenced by immunoSEQ multiplex PCR, and TCRdb holds only the in-frame ones, with some missing. That table supplies the V and J calls and clone size; D and trimming were determined from the DNA. The sample holds tens of thousands of clones, around 90% seen once. This CDR3 has 14 amino acids. Per germline, CDR1 ENHRY and CDR2 SYGVKD. V dropped 4 bases and J dropped 7; count of bases not matched to a gene: 6. The rearrangement uses TRBV10-3 and TRBJ1-1, with TRBD1 matching 10 bases. The clonotype was recovered from a woman between 65 and 79 years old with acute or convalescent COVID-19. Sequenced input: peripheral blood. The CDR3 region is CAISGDRGSLEAFF. DNA for the CDR3: TGTGCCATCAGTGGGGACAGGGGAAGCCTTGAAGCTTTCTTT.